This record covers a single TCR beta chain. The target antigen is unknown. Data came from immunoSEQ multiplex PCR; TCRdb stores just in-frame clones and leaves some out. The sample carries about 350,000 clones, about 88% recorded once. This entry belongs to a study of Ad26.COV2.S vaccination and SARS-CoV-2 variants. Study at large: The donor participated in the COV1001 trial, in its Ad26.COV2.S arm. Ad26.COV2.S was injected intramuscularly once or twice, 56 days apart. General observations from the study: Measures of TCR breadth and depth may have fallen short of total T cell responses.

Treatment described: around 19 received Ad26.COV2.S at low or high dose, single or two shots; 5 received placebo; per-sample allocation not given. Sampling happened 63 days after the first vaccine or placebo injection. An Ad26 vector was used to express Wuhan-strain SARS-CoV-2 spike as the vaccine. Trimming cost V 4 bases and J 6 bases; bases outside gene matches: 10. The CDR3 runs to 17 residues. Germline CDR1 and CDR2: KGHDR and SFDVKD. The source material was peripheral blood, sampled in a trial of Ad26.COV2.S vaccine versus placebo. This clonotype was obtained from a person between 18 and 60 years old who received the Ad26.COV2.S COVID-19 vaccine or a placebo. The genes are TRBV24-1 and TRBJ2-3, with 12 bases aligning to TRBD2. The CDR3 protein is CATSEWGLAGPRDTQYF. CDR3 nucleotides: TGTGCCACCAGTGAGTGGGGACTAGCGGGCCCGAGGGATACGCAGTATTTT.